What follows are 10 T cell receptor beta chains derived from one specimen sequenced in a study of blood T cells in healthy people across ages. Combining a sample-barcoded 5' primer with a J-beta primer mix, a second PCR ran for 7 to 11 cycles. TCRdb redid the calling of the 5' RACE reads with MiXCR, one entry per CDR3 protein. The sample consists of about 570,000 distinct CDR3 sequences, 25% to 30% of them appearing once. The sample taken for sequencing was blood. These receptors all stem from a woman aged 70-85 years in good health.

The chain links TRBV20-1 to TRBJ2-1, with D perhaps matching TRBD1 or TRBD2 (7 bases each). The DNA end lines up better with TRBJ2-5; the J call may be wrong. The CDR3 runs to 16 residues. Germline CDR1 and CDR2: DFQATT and SNEGSKA (reference sequence). CDR3 DNA: TGCAGTGCTAGAAATGAGGGGGCAGGGGAGGGAGAGACCCAGTACTTC. Protein: CSARNEGAGEGETQYF.

This chain joins TRBV5-6 and TRBJ1-2; TRBD1 aligns across 9 bases. Trimming took 4 bases from V and 8 from J; bases not matched to a gene: 9. This CDR3 region has 14 residues. The V gene's germline CDR1 is SGHDT and CDR2 YYEEEE. The CDR3 region is CASSPYRGRVGYTF. For the CDR3, the DNA is TGTGCCAGCAGCCCCTACAGGGGGCGCGTGGGCTACACCTTC.

The sample holds a few counts of this clonotype. The CDR3: CASSLSWMGTGYSGNTIYF. In DNA form, the CDR3 reads TGTGCCAGCAGCTTAAGTTGGATGGGGACAGGATACTCTGGAAACACCATATATTTT. The rearrangement links TRBV7-2 to TRBJ1-3, with 8 bases identical to TRBD1. The germline V gene has CDR1 SGHTA and CDR2 FQGNSA. The CDR3 spans 19 residues. With V trimmed by 2 bases and J by 0 bases, 12 bases remained unmatched. The entire variable domain, with the rest obtained from reference TRBV7-2 and TRBJ1-3, is as follows: GAGVSQSPSNKVTEKGKDVELRCDPISGHTALYWYRQSLGQGLEFLIYFQGNSAPDKSGLPSDRFSAERTGGSVSTLTIQRTQQEDSAVYLCASSLSWMGTGYSGNTIYFGEGSWLTVV.

The chain is built from TRBV10-3 and TRBJ2-3, with TRBD1 matching 9 bases. Germline lookup yields CDR1 ENHRY and CDR2 SYGVKD. V shed 4 bases, J shed 3 bases, and the junction held 5 bases outside the gene matches. The CDR3 loop spans 15 amino acids. The CDR3 is CAISAGTGRTDTQYF. CDR3 DNA: TGTGCCATCAGTGCAGGGACAGGGCGAACAGATACGCAGTATTTT.

This clonotype was counted only a few times. CDR3 sequence (DNA): TGCGCCAGCAGCCACAACAGGGGTAGGGAGCAGTACTTC. Translation gives CASSHNRGREQYF. The chain has TRBV4-3 and TRBJ2-7; 7 bases map to TRBD1. CDR3 size: 13 residues. Germline-derived CDR1 and CDR2 are LGHNA and YSLEER. V shed 3 bases, J shed 7 bases, and the junction held 6 bases outside the gene matches.

This clonotype has just a few counts. An end of the junction does not agree with germline; a read error may underlie this. The chain combines TRBV12-3 or TRBV12-4 with TRBJ1-1, with D possibly matching TRBD1 (5 bases). The CDR3 extends over 13 amino acids. CDR3 sequence reads: CVSSFGGRTEAFF. The DNA of the CDR3 is TGTGTCAGCAGTTTCGGGGGACGCACTGAAGCTTTCTTT.

Only a few counts were recorded for this clonotype. The V gene is TRBV27, the J gene TRBJ2-5; a weak D match, TRBD1 (6 bases). Trimming took 5 bases from V and 5 from J, leaving 12 bases between them. The CDR3 length is 13 residues. Germline CDR1 reads MNHEY; CDR2 reads SMNVEV (reference sequence). CDR3 amino acids: CASSRGNKETQYF. CDR3 DNA sequence: TGTGCCAGCAGTAGGGGGAACAAGGAGACCCAGTACTTC.

The rearrangement joins TRBV6-5 to TRBJ2-1; TRBD2 agrees at 12 bases. Matching the DNA end better, TRBJ2-5 makes the J call doubtful. The germline gives CDR1 MNHEY, CDR2 SVGAGI. The CDR3 runs 16 residues. CDR3 bases: TGTGCCAGCAGTTCGGCTAGCGGGGGGGAACGAGAGACCCAGTACTTC. Its protein product is CASSSASGGERETQYF.

Only a few counts were recorded for this clonotype. V and J are TRBV9 and TRBJ2-2; tentatively, D is TRBD2 (6 bases). The CDR3 spans 17 residues. V lost 4 bases, J lost 1 base, and 17 bases lay in between. The germline gives CDR1 SGDLS, CDR2 YYNGEE. For the CDR3, the DNA is TGTGCCAGCAGCCCCGGGGGTTCCGGGGGGAACACCGGGGAGCTGTTTTTT. Its translation: CASSPGGSGGNTGELFF.

The chain carries TRBV12-3 or TRBV12-4 and TRBJ1-1, with 7 nucleotides matching TRBD1. The CDR3 sequence is 13 residues long. V dropped 6 bases and J dropped 4; count of bases not matched to a gene: 5. The CDR3 bases are TGTGCCAGCAGAGCCTACAGGGGCACTGAAGCTTTCTTT. It specifies CASRAYRGTEAFF.